This TCR beta chain comes out of a study of identical twins (dated by TCRdb to 2016 to 2018). Notes on the research overall: TCR alpha and beta repertoires from monozygotic twins, unrelated adults of various ages and cord blood were deep-sequenced to test whether fetal clonotypes persist. To rule out contamination, the twin experiments were replicated at different times with different library preparation protocols. On the study overall, not on this receptor specifically: Out-of-frame TCR alpha sequences shared between twins showed an excess of low generation-probability sequences compared with coincidental sharing between unrelated individuals. Because the same donors could not be followed over many years, the conclusions depended on cross-sectional statistical analysis. In monozygotic twins, recombination models systematically underestimated out-of-frame TCR alpha sharing, but the models matched the sharing seen between unrelated individuals. In beta out-of-frame sequences, excess twin sharing was weaker, because having fewer shared sequences lowered the signal-to-noise ratio. Zero-insertion analyses could be partly confounded by invariant T cells such as MAIT and iNKT, although diverse VJ usage argued against such confounding for most clonotypes. Fewer insertions were carried by abundant cord blood beta clonotypes, a similar but weaker trend appeared in young adult naive repertoires, and no such trend appeared in memory repertoires.

Every donor in the study was a healthy Caucasian. The twin cohort consisted of three pairs of female monozygotic twins, all aged roughly 18 to 29 years. RNA for TCR libraries was isolated from peripheral blood mononuclear cells. This clonotype showed up just a few times. What antigen it recognizes has not been identified. Qualities for individual bases were not recorded, and no much larger clone is one base off. Libraries were prepared through 5' RACE. TCRdb lists the instrument as Illumina HiSeq 2000. A universal primer binding site was added through template switching, and the final cDNA carried a unique molecular identifier so that TCR cDNA molecules could be counted accurately. Specific primers in the conserved constant-segment region were used to synthesize first-strand cDNA for the TCR alpha and beta chains. Each cDNA library was double barcoded, with a SMART-Mk sample barcode plus Illumina barcodes, to control for contamination. TruSeq adapter sequences along with Illumina sample barcodes were introduced in two successive PCR steps. TCR alpha and beta cDNA libraries were sequenced on the Illumina HiSeq platform with custom primers. Per the source publication's procedure: MiGEC processed the raw reads to extract unique molecular identifiers, while MiXCR was used to determine the CDR3 positions. Recombination models were inferred per individual with the repgenHMM and IGoR tools using an EM algorithm. Shared clonotypes were analyzed with the tcR package in R, and sharing was normalized by the product of cloneset sizes. To study raw recombination without the effects of thymic and clonal selection, out-of-frame nonproductive sequences were analyzed. TCRdb redid the processing of the public reads, applying fastp at Q25 and MiXCR, and retained in-frame beta chains. Rows merge per CDR3 protein into single entries with the most common DNA and genes. The V and J calls shown here were made by TCRdb, not taken from the authors' results. The sample profile shows about 720,000 distinct CDR3 sequences; over 15% of them were found once. Of the sample, less than 15% falls within the top ten clones.

The same sample was also used in a study of T cells expressing NK-cell markers. The second publication reports: TCR beta-chain repertoires were profiled in sorted CD3+CD56+NKG2C+, CD3+CD56+NKG2C- and CD3+CD56-NKG2C+ T-cell subsets from about 8 donors. Of the eight sequenced donors, seven were found to be HCMV-seropositive and one was found to be HCMV-seronegative. In several experiments an anti-gammadeltaTCR antibody was added to restrict sorting to alphabetaTCR-expressing T cells. For roughly six donors, the dominant CD3+CD56+NKG2C+ clonotypes were among the top 10 CD8+ clonotypes and accounted for about 1.0-7.5% of CD8+ T cells. Those dominant clonotypes were again the most abundant among CD3+CD56-NKG2C+ cells in four donors, at roughly 25-65%. It remained unclear whether the expanded NKG2C-expressing T cell clones were specific for HCMV antigens. Randomly selected healthy volunteers, three men and five women, were used as the eight sequenced donors. HCMV-specific IgG was detected in serum with a commercial ELISA kit to determine HCMV serostatus. For several donors, bulk peripheral blood T-cell repertoires were also sequenced from unsorted PBMC. MIGEC was used to demultiplex reads and group the reads by UMI, and MiTCR was used to assemble and quantify clonotypes. Only TCR cDNA sequences supported by at least two reads were kept to exclude erroneous sequences. The tcR package was used for downstream repertoire analysis, and clonotypes were matched between fractions using CDR3 nucleotide sequence together with V segment. VDJmatch was used to annotate antigen specificity against VDJdb, with one amino acid substitution in CDR3 allowed.

The TCR comes from a woman aged 18-29 years in good health. The material sequenced was PBMCs.

The CDR3 region: CASRGGDSPLHF. The sequenced DNA: TGTGCCAGCAGAGGGGGCGACAGTCCCCTCCACTTT. The chain couples TRBV6-6 to TRBJ1-6, and 7 junctional nucleotides match TRBD1. V loses 6 bases at its end and J loses 13 bases; junction bases beyond the gene matches: 6. The CDR1 and CDR2 encoded by the germline V gene (reference sequence) are MNHNY and SVGAGI. The CDR3 numbers 12 residues from cysteine through phenylalanine. Here the CDR3 DNA is all that survives: 36 bases in frame from base 1.